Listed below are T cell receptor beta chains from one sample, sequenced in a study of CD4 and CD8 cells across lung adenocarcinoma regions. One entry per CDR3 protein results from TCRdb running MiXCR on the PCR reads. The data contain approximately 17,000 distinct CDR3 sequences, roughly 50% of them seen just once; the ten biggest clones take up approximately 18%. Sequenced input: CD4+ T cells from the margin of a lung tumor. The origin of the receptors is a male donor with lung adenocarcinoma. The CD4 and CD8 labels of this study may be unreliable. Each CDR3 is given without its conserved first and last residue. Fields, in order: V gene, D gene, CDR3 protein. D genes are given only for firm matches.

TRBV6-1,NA,ASRLQAVSPEELF
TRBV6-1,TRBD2,ASSEAVAGDPYNEQF
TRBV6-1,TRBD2,ASSEFGGSGGLDKETQY
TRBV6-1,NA,ASNKRSDLSYEQY
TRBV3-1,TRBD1,ANSHRGQVHGYT
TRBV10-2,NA,ASTRLAAKNMQY
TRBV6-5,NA,ASRLQSVSTDALY
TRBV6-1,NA,ASGLQAVSTDKQF
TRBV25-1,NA,ARGLGGLDEETQY
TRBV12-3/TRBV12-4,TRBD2,ASNTQREEQF
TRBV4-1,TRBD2,ASRAGGAGSPETQY
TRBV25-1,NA,ASSFYNEQF
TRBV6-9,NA,ASSQGVSTDTQY
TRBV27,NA,ASSFSGGGITEAF